The 14 T cell receptor beta chains listed next were all sequenced from one sample in a study of blood T cell repertoires in COVID-19. Libraries were prepared by immunoSEQ multiplex PCR; TCRdb keeps only in-frame clonotypes and omits some of them. The sample carries 150,000 to 200,000 clones, about 80% recorded once. Sequenced material: PBMCs or T cells enriched from blood (not recorded which). Receptors were obtained from a man over 45 who had recovered from COVID-19.

V gene TRBV5-1 combines with J gene TRBJ2-7, with 7 nucleotides matching TRBD1. The CDR3 is 14 amino acids. The trim removed 3 bases at V and 2 bases at J, leaving 5 bases unmatched. Germline V gene sequence: CDR1 SGHRS, CDR2 YFSETQ. The CDR3 DNA follows: TGCGCCAGCAGCTCAAGGACAGGCCCCTACGAGCAGTACTTC. Its protein product is CASSSRTGPYEQYF.

The gene calls are TRBV19 and TRBJ1-5; D is unclear. V was clipped by 9 bases and J by 7 bases, with 13 bases between them. Per the germline V gene, CDR1 is LNHDA and CDR2 is SQIVND (reference sequence). The CDR3 is 12 amino acids. CDR3 coding DNA: TGTGCCAGCAGTGGCCGATGGCAGCCCCAGCATTTT. Residues: CASSGRWQPQHF.

The rearrangement links TRBV12-3 or TRBV12-4 to TRBJ1-6; D is unclear. Trimming shortened V by 4 bases and J by 10 bases, and 5 bases separated the two germline ends. The CDR3 has 11 residues. CDR3 amino acids: CASSSQSPLHF. As DNA, the CDR3 is TGTGCCAGCAGTTCCCAATCACCCCTCCACTTT.

The rearrangement uses TRBV28 and TRBJ2-1; 8 bases agree with TRBD2. V gave up 4 bases and J gave up 0 bases; unmatched junction bases: 2. The CDR3 runs 15 residues. Germline V lookup: CDR1 MDHEN, CDR2 SYDVKM. The CDR3 sequence: CASSSLAGSYNEQFF. CDR3 DNA sequence: TGTGCCAGCAGTTCCCTAGCGGGCTCCTACAATGAGCAGTTCTTC.

This clone was recorded a few times. The J gene is TRBJ2-1, the V gene TRBV28, with 8 bases lining up with TRBD1. Unmatched junction bases numbered 16, after V lost 6 bases and J lost 9 bases. Per germline, CDR1 MDHEN and CDR2 SYDVKM. The CDR3 runs 16 residues. The CDR3 sequence: CASSPAGTGSGGEQFF. The CDR3, as DNA: TGTGCCAGCAGCCCAGCCGGGACAGGCTCCGGGGGTGAGCAGTTCTTC.

V usage is TRBV6-5 and J usage is TRBJ2-1, with 8 bases identical to TRBD2. Losses at the gene ends were 5 bases for V and 9 bases for J; bases not matched to a gene: 9. The CDR3 runs 14 residues. In germline, CDR1 is MNHEY, CDR2 SVGAGI. DNA of the CDR3: TGTGCCAGCAGTCCACGGGAGGGGCGGGGTGAGCAGTTCTTC. Translating gives CASSPREGRGEQFF.

The gene calls are TRBV6-6 and TRBJ2-1; 10 nucleotides line up with TRBD2. In germline, CDR1 is MNHNY, CDR2 SVGAGI (reference sequence). The CDR3 contains 13 residues. The V gene end was trimmed by 9 bases and the J gene end by 5 bases; junction bases not matched to a gene: 4. The CDR3 bases are TGTGCCAGTATAGCGGGGGGAAACAATGAGCAGTTCTTC. Amino acids: CASIAGGNNEQFF.

The rearrangement joins TRBV5-4 to TRBJ2-7, with 13 bases lining up with TRBD2. The CDR3 consists of 15 residues. J lost 6 bases, V lost 4 bases, and 7 bases had no gene match. In germline, CDR1 is SGHNT, CDR2 YYREEE (reference sequence). CDR3 loop: CASSPGLAGAGEQYF. Here the CDR3 DNA reads TGTGCCAGCAGCCCCGGACTAGCGGGAGCCGGCGAGCAGTACTTC.

V is TRBV5-6 and J is TRBJ2-7; a weak D match, TRBD1 (6 bases). Germline V lookup: CDR1 SGHDT, CDR2 YYEEEE. V shed 4 bases and J shed 3 bases, with 17 bases lying between them. This CDR3 has 15 amino acids. DNA of the CDR3: TGTGCCAGCAGCAAAGACGGGACATGGAGCTACGAGCAGTACTTC. Its translation: CASSKDGTWSYEQYF.

This chain links TRBV21-1 with TRBJ1-1. TRBV21-1 is a pseudogene. The CDR3 is 13 amino acids. This CDR3 is CASSKGGQLEAFF. CDR3 sequence (DNA): TGTGCCAGCAGCAAAGGAGGGCAGCTTGAAGCTTTCTTT.

The chain links TRBV20-1 to TRBJ2-1; TRBD1 is a possible D gene (5 bases). This CDR3 spans 11 amino acids. Trimming removed 3 bases at V and 10 bases at J, with 10 bases between. Germline-derived CDR1 and CDR2 are DFQATT and SNEGSKA (reference sequence). The CDR3 nucleotides read TGCAGTGCTAGTGGGTACAGGGAGCAGTTCTTC. This encodes CSASGYREQFF.

The chain uses TRBV27 and TRBJ2-1; 7 bases are shared with TRBD2. The CDR3 consists of 16 residues. The germline CDR1 and CDR2 sequences are MNHEY and SMNVEV (reference sequence). The V gene end was trimmed by 4 bases and the J gene end by 7 bases; junction bases not matched to a gene: 13. Here the CDR3 reads CASSSLWGLPRNEQFF. The DNA of the CDR3 is TGTGCCAGCAGTTCCCTGTGGGGACTACCTAGGAATGAGCAGTTCTTC.

This chain joins TRBV6-4 and TRBJ1-3; D ambiguous. The CDR3 covers 15 residues. With 4 bases removed from V and 0 bases from J, the gap between germline ends came to 10 bases. Germline CDR1 is MRHNA and CDR2 is SNTAGT. The CDR3 reads CASSVNFGSGNTIYF. Here the CDR3 DNA reads TGTGCCAGCAGTGTGAACTTCGGCTCTGGAAACACCATATATTTT.

V usage is TRBV7-9 and J usage is TRBJ2-3; 11 bases match TRBD2. V shed 8 bases, J shed 6 bases, and the junction held 10 bases outside the gene matches. The length of the CDR3 is 15 residues. Germline-derived CDR1 and CDR2 are SEHNR and FQNEAQ (reference sequence). CDR3 coding DNA: TGTGCCAGCGAACTTAGCGGGAGGGTCGGGGATACGCAGTATTTT. Amino acid sequence: CASELSGRVGDTQYF.